The next 11 T cell receptor beta chains were all read from a single sample in a study of shared clonotypes between healthy human individuals. Clones were read by immunoSEQ multiplex PCR, and TCRdb kept only the in-frame ones, dropping some. This table has under 130,000 clones, less than 75% appearing once. The sample taken for sequencing was memory CD8+ T cells sorted from blood. Subset specified: CD45RO+ cells pooled with CCR7-negative TemRA cells. These receptors were collected from a woman aged 30 to 39 in good health.

The chain is built from TRBV4-1 and TRBJ2-4, with D possibly being TRBD2 (6 bases). Trimming removed 0 bases from V and 0 bases from J, with 21 bases in between. The CDR3 is 20 amino acids. Per germline, CDR1 MGHRA and CDR2 YSYEKL. The CDR3 region has the DNA TGCGCCAGCAGCCAAGACCTTTCCGGGACTCGGATCCTAGCCAAAAACATTCAGTACTTC. It translates to CASSQDLSGTRILAKNIQYF.

The gene calls are TRBV29-1 and TRBJ2-1, with D hard to call. Germline CDR1 reads SQVTM; CDR2 reads ANQGSEA. Between the trimmed V and J ends, which lost 1 base and 8 bases, there was a span of 24 bases. The CDR3 loop spans 17 amino acids. The CDR3 is CSVEGLGSAPAADEQFF. In DNA, the CDR3 is TGCAGCGTTGAAGGTTTAGGGTCCGCTCCCGCGGCGGATGAGCAGTTCTTC.

In regard to this clone: The same CDR3 also results from other DNA sequences found in this sample. This sequence joins TRBV9 and TRBJ2-3; D remains ambiguous. Trimming removed 0 bases at V and 0 bases at J, with 5 bases between. Looked up from germline, CDR1 is SGDLS and CDR2 is YYNGEE. The CDR3 contains 14 residues. The CDR3 reads CASSVGGSTDTQYF. CDR3 bases: TGTGCCAGCAGCGTAGGGGGAAGCACAGATACGCAGTATTTT.

V gene TRBV19 combines with J gene TRBJ2-5; 7 bases match TRBD2. Looked up from germline, CDR1 is LNHDA and CDR2 is SQIVND (reference sequence). J gave up 2 bases and V 5 bases, and 2 bases lay outside the gene matches. There are 13 residues in the CDR3. CDR3 region: CASSQGLQETQYF. CDR3 DNA sequence: TGTGCCAGTAGTCAGGGACTACAAGAGACCCAGTACTTC.

This chain links TRBV28 with TRBJ1-4; no firm D call. V was pared by 2 bases and J by 5 bases, with 12 bases between. The CDR3 loop spans 15 amino acids. Germline V gene lookup returns CDR1 MDHEN and CDR2 SYDVKM. DNA for the CDR3: TGTGCCAGCAGTTTACCGAAAGTAGGAAATGAAAAACTGTTTTTT. This gives the protein CASSLPKVGNEKLFF.

The genes are TRBV25-1 and TRBJ2-5; unclear D gene. With the DNA end fitting TRBJ2-7 better, the J assignment may be wrong. Germline-derived CDR1 and CDR2 are MGHDK and SYGVNS. The CDR3 spans 13 residues. The CDR3 bases are TGTGCCAGCAGTATAGCTGGGTCCTACGAGCAGTACTTC. The encoded protein is CASSIAGSYEQYF.

The J gene is TRBJ2-5, the V gene TRBV7-9; no clear D. CDR3 length: 17 residues. V lost 2 bases, J lost 3 bases, and 19 bases lay in between. CDR1 is SEHNR, CDR2 FQNEAQ, per germline (reference sequence). CDR3 sequence reads: CASSLLSLDRFEETQYF. The CDR3 DNA sequence: TGTGCCAGCAGCTTATTGTCCCTTGACCGCTTCGAAGAGACCCAGTACTTC.

The rearrangement uses TRBV18 and TRBJ2-1; the match to TRBD2 covers 9 bases. From germline, CDR1 is KGHSH and CDR2 LQKENI. There are 16 residues in the CDR3. Trimming removed 3 bases from V and 2 bases from J; junction bases left unmatched: 5. CDR3: CASSPWAGGPYNEQFF. The CDR3 region has the DNA TGTGCCAGCTCACCCTGGGCGGGAGGGCCCTACAATGAGCAGTTCTTC. Full variable domain (missing parts from reference TRBV18 and TRBJ2-1): NAGVMQNPRHLVRRRGQEARLRCSPMKGHSHVYWYRQLPEEGLKFMVYLQKENIIDESGMPKERFSAEFPKEGPSILRIQQVVRGDSAAYFCASSPWAGGPYNEQFFGPGTRLTVL.

V and J are TRBV6-6 and TRBJ2-1, with 9 nucleotides matching TRBD1. The V gene's germline CDR1 is MNHNY and CDR2 SVGAGI (reference sequence). Trimming removed 6 bases from V and 9 bases from J; junction bases left unmatched: 9. The length of the CDR3 is 14 residues. The CDR3 coding sequence is TGTGCCAGCAGCCCCTCCGTACAGGGGGCTGAGCAGTTCTTC. Protein product: CASSPSVQGAEQFF.

V usage is TRBV7-4 and J usage is TRBJ2-1; 13 bases agree with TRBD2. There are 17 residues in the CDR3. The V and J ends lost 3 bases and 2 bases, in that order; junction bases with no gene match: 4. Germline lookup yields CDR1 SGHVT and CDR2 SQSDAQ. CDR3: CASSFRTSGSTYNEQFF. CDR3 DNA: TGTGCCAGCAGCTTTCGGACTAGCGGGAGTACCTACAATGAGCAGTTCTTC. The variable domain in full, with the rest retrieved from reference TRBV7-4 and TRBJ2-1, is GAGVSQSPRYKVAKRGRDVALRCDSISGHVTLYWYRQTLGQGSEVLTYSQSDAQRDKSGRPSGRFSAERPERSVSTLKIQRTEQGDSAVYLCASSFRTSGSTYNEQFFGPGTRLTVL.

The V call is TRBV15, the J call TRBJ2-1; 7 bases fit TRBD1. From germline, CDR1 is LNHNV and CDR2 YYDKDF (reference sequence). CDR3 length: 14 residues. J gave up 11 bases and V 0 bases, and 7 bases lay outside the gene matches. The CDR3, as DNA: TGTGCCACCAGCAGAGATGAGGGACAGTATAAGCAGTTCTTC. Translation gives CATSRDEGQYKQFF.